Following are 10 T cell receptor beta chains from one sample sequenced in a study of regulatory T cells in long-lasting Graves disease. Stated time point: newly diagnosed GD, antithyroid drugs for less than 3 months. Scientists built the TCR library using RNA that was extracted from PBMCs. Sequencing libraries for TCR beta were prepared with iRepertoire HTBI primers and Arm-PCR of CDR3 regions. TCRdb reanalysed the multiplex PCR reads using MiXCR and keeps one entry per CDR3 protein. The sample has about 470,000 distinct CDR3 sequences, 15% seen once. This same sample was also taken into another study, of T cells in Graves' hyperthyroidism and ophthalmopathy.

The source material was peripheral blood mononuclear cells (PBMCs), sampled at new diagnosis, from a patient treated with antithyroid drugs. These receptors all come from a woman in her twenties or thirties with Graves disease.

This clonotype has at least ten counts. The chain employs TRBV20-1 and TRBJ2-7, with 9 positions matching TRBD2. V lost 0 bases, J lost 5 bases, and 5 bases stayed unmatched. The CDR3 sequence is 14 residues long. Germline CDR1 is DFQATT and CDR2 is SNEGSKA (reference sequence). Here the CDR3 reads CSARDQREVHEQYF. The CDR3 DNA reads TGCAGTGCTAGAGATCAGCGGGAGGTCCACGAGCAGTACTTC.

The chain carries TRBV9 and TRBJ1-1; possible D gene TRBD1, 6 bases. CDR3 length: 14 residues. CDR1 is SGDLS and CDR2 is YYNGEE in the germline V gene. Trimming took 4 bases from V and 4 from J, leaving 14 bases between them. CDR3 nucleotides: TGTGCCAGCAGCCCCCAGGGGAGTGCCACTGAAGCTTTCTTT. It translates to CASSPQGSATEAFF.

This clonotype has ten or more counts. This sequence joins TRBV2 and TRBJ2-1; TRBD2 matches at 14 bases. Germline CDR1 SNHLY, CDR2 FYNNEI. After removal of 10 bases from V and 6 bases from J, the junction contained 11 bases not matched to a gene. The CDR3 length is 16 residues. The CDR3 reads CANRLAGGLSSNEQFF. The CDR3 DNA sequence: TGTGCCAATAGACTAGCGGGAGGGTTAAGTTCCAATGAGCAGTTCTTC.

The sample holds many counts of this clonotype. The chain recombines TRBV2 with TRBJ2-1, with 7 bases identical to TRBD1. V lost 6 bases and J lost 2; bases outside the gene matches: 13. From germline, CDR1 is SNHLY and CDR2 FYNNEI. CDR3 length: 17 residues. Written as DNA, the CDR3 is TGTGCCAGCAGGGTAATTAAGACAGGGTCTACCTACAATGAGCAGTTCTTC. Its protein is CASRVIKTGSTYNEQFF.

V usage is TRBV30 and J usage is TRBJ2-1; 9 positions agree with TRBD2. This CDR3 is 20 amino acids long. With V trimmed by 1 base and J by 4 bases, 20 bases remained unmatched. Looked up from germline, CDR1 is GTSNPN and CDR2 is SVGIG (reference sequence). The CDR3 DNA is TGTGCCTGGAGTGCTCCCCCCTGGGGCGGGAGGGCCTCAATGTACAATGAGCAGTTCTTC. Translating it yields CAWSAPPWGGRASMYNEQFF.

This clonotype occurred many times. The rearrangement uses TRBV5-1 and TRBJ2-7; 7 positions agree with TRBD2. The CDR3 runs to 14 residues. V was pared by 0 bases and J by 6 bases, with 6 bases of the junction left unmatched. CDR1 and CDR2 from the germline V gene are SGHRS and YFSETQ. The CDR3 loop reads CASSLGTSKAEQYF. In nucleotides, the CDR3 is TGCGCCAGCAGCTTGGGGACTAGTAAGGCCGAGCAGTACTTC.

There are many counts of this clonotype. CDR3 nucleotides: TGCAGTGCCACTGGACAGAGCAATCAGCCCCAGCATTTT. Encoded protein: CSATGQSNQPQHF. The chain has TRBV20-1 and TRBJ1-5; TRBD1 is a possible D gene (6 bases). The germline V gene encodes CDR1 DFQATT and CDR2 SNEGSKA (reference sequence). With 6 bases removed from V and 1 base from J, the gap between germline ends came to 10 bases. This CDR3 spans 13 amino acids.

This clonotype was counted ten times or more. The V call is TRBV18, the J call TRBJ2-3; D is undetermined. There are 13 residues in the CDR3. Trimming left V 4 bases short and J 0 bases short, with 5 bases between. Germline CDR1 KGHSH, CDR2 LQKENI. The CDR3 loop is CASSQPSTDTQYF. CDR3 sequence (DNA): TGTGCCAGCTCACAGCCTAGCACAGATACGCAGTATTTT.

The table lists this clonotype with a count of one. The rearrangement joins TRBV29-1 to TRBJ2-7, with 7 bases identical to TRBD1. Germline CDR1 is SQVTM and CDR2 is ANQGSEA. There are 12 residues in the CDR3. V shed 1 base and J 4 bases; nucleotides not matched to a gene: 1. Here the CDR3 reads CSVEGQGYEQYF. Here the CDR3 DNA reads TGCAGCGTTGAAGGACAGGGATACGAGCAGTACTTC.

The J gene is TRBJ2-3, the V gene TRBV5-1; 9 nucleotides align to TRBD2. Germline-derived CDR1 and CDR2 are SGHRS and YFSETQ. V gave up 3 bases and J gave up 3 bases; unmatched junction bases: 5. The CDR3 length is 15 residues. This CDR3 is CASSYLAGDTDTQYF. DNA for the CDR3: TGCGCCAGCAGCTACTTAGCGGGAGATACAGATACGCAGTATTTT.